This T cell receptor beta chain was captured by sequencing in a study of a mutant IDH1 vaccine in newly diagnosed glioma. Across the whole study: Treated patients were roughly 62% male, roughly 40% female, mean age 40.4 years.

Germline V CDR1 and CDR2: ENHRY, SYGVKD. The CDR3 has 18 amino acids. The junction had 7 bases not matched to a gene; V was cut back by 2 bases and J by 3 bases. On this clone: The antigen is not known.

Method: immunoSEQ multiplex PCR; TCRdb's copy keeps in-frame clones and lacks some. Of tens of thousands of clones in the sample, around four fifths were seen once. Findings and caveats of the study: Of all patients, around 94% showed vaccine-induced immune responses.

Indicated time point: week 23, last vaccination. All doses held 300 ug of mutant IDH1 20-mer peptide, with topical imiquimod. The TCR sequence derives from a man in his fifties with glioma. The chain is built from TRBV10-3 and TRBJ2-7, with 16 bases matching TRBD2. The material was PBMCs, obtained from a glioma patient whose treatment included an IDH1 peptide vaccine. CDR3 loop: CAISEASGLAGGNYEQYF. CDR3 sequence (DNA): TGTGCCATCAGTGAGGCGTCGGGACTAGCGGGGGGGAACTACGAGCAGTACTTC.